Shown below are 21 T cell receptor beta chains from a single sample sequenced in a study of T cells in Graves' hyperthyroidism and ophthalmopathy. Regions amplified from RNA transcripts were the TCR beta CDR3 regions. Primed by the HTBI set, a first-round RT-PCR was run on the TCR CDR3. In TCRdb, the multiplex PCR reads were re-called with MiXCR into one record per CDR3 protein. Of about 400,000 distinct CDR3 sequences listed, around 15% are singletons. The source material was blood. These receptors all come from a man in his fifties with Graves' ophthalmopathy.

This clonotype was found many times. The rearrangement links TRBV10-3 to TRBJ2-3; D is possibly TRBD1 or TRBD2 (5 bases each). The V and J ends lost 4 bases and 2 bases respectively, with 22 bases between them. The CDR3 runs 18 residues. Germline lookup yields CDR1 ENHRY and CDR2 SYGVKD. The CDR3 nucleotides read TGTGCCATCAGTGGGGACGCAGGGACGAACGGAGCCACAGATACGCAGTATTTT. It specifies CAISGDAGTNGATDTQYF.

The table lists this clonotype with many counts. CDR3 DNA: TGTGCCAGTTCCCAGGACTATCGGACAGGGCAGTACTTC. It yields the protein CASSQDYRTGQYF. J is TRBJ2-7 and V is TRBV6-1; perhaps TRBD1 as D (7 bases). The CDR3 totals 13 residues. In germline, CDR1 is MNHNS, CDR2 SASEGT. The V gene lost 9 bases and the J gene lost 9 bases, with 21 bases spanning the gap.

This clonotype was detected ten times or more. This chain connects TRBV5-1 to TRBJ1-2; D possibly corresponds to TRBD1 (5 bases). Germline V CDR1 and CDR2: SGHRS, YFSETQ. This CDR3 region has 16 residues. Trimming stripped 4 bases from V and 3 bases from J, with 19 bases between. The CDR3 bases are TGCGCCAGCAGCCCGAGATCAGGGTCAGCCCACTATGGCTACACCTTC. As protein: CASSPRSGSAHYGYTF.

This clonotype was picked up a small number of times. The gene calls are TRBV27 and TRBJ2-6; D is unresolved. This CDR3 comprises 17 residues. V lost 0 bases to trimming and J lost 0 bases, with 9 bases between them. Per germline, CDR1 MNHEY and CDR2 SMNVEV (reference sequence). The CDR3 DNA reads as TGTGCCAGCAGTTTATCCGGACCGAGCTCTGGGGCCAACGTCCTGACTTTC. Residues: CASSLSGPSSGANVLTF. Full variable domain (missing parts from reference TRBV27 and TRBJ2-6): EAQVTQNPRYLITVTGKKLTVTCSQNMNHEYMSWYRQDPGLGLRQIYYSMNVEVTDKGDVPEGYKVSRKEKRNFPLILESPSPNQTSLYFCASSLSGPSSGANVLTFGAGSRLTVL.

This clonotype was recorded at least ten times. CDR3 amino acids: CASSFDRGLQETQYF. CDR3 DNA: TGTGCCAGCAGCTTTGACAGGGGGCTCCAAGAGACCCAGTACTTC. The V and J genes are TRBV4-2 and TRBJ2-5; TRBD1 matches 10 bases. V was pared by 5 bases and J by 1 base, with 4 bases of the junction left unmatched. CDR1 is LGHNA, CDR2 YNFKEQ, per germline. The CDR3 runs to 15 residues.

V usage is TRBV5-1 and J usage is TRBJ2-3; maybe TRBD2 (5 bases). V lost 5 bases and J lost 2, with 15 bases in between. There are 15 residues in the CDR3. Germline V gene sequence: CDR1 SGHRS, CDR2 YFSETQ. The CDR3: CASRPRGADTDTQYF. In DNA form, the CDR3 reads TGCGCCAGCAGACCCCGTGGAGCGGACACAGATACGCAGTATTTT.

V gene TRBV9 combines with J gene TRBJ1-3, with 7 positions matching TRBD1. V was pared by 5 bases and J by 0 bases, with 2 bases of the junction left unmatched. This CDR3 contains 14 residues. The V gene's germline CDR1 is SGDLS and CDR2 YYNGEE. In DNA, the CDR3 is TGTGCCAGCAGAGGGGACAGCTCTGGAAACACCATATATTTT. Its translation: CASRGDSSGNTIYF.

The DNA of the CDR3 is TGCGCCAGCAGCTTGGCCGGGACAGCCTTATTAGGAAACACCATATATTTT. Protein sequence: CASSLAGTALLGNTIYF. The V call is TRBV5-1, the J call TRBJ1-3, with TRBD1 matching 7 bases. V lost 0 bases, J lost 4 bases, and 10 bases stayed unmatched. CDR1 SGHRS and CDR2 YFSETQ come from the germline V gene. The CDR3 spans 17 residues. Filled out from reference TRBV5-1 and TRBJ1-3, the complete variable domain reads KAGVTQTPRYLIKTRGQQVTLSCSPISGHRSVSWYQQTPGQGLQFLFEYFSETQRNKGNFPGRFSGRQFSNSRSEMNVSTLELGDSALYLCASSLAGTALLGNTIYFGEGSWLTVV.

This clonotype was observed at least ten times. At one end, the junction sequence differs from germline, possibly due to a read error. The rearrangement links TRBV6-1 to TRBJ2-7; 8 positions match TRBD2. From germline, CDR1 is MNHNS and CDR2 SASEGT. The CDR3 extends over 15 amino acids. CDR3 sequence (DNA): TGTGCCAGCAGCGAAGCGTGGAGTAGCGGGACTGAGCAGTACTTC. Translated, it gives CASSEAWSSGTEQYF.

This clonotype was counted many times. CDR3 amino acids: CASSLAGAWSYNEQFF. CDR3 nucleotides: TGTGCCAGCAGCTTAGCGGGGGCTTGGTCCTACAATGAGCAGTTCTTC. This chain uses TRBV7-9 with TRBJ2-1; the D gene is possibly TRBD1 (6 bases). The V and J ends lost 0 bases and 1 base respectively, with 10 bases between them. Per germline, CDR1 SEHNR and CDR2 FQNEAQ (reference sequence). The CDR3 extends over 16 amino acids.

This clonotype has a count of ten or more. The CDR3 DNA reads as TGTGCCAGCACCTTGGACAGGGGGTCTGGAAACACCATATATTTT. This sequence encodes CASTLDRGSGNTIYF. The V and J genes are TRBV7-9 and TRBJ1-3, with 10 bases lining up with TRBD1. The CDR3 spans 15 residues. Germline loops: CDR1 SEHNR, CDR2 FQNEAQ (reference sequence). Trimming cost V 7 bases and J 1 base; bases outside gene matches: 4.

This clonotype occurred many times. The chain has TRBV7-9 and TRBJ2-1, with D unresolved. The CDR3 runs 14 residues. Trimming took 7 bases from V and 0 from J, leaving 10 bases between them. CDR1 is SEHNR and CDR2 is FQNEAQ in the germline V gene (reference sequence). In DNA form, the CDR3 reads TGTGCCAGCATTGCAGTGGACTCCTACAATGAGCAGTTCTTC. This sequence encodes CASIAVDSYNEQFF.

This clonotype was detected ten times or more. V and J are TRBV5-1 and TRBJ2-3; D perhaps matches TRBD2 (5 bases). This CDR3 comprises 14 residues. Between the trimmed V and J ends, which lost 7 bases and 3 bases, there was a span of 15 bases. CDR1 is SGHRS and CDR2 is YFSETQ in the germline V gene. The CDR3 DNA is TGCGCCAGCGGAGCTAGCTTGGGTACAGATACGCAGTATTTT. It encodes CASGASLGTDTQYF.

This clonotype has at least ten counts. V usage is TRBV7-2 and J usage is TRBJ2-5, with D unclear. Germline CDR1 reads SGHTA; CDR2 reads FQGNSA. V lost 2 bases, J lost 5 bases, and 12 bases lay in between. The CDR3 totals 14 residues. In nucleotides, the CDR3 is TGTGCCAGCAGCTTAAACGGTGGCTCGGAGACCCAGTACTTC. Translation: CASSLNGGSETQYF. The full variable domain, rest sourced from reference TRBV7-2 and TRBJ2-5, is GAGVSQSPSNKVTEKGKDVELRCDPISGHTALYWYRQSLGQGLEFLIYFQGNSAPDKSGLPSDRFSAERTGGSVSTLTIQRTQQEDSAVYLCASSLNGGSETQYFGPGTRLLVL.

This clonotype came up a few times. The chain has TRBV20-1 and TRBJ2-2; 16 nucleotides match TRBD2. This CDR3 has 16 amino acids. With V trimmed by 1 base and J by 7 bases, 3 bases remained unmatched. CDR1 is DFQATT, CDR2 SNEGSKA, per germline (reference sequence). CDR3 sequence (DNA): TGCAGTGCTAGAGCCGGGACTAGCGGGAGGGACGGGGAGCTGTTTTTT. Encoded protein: CSARAGTSGRDGELFF.

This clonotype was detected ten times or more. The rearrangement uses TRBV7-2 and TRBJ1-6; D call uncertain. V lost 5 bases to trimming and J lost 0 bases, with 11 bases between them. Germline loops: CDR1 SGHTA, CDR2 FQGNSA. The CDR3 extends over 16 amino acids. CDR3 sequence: CASSISSSSYNSPLHF. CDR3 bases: TGTGCCAGCAGCATAAGCTCAAGCTCCTATAATTCACCCCTCCACTTT.

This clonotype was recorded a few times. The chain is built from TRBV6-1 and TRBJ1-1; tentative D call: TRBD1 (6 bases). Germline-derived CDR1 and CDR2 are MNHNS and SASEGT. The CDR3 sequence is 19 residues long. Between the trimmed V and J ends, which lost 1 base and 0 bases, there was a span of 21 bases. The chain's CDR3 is CASSEVGWGTYNMNTEAFF. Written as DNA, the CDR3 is TGTGCCAGCAGTGAAGTCGGCTGGGGGACATACAATATGAACACTGAAGCTTTCTTT.

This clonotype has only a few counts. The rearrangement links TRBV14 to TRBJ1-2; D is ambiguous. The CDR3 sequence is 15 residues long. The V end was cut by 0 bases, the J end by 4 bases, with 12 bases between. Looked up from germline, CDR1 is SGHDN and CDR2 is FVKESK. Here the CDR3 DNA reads TGTGCCAGCAGCCAAGATAGGACGGCGGGCTATGGCTACACCTTC. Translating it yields CASSQDRTAGYGYTF.

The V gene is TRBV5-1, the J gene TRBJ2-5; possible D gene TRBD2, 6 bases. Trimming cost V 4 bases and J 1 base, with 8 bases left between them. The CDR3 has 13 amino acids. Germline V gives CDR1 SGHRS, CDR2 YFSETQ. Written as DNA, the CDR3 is TGCGCCAGCAGCACGACTAGCCAAGAGACCCAGTACTTC. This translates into CASSTTSQETQYF.

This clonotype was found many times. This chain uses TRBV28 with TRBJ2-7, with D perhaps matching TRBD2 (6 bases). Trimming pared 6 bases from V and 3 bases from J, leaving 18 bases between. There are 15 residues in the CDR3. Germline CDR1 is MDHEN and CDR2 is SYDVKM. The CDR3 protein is CASRGGGISLYEQYF. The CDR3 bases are TGTGCCAGCAGAGGTGGGGGGATCTCCCTCTACGAGCAGTACTTC. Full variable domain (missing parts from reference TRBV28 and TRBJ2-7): DVKVTQSSRYLVKRTGEKVFLECVQDMDHENMFWYRQDPGLGLRLIYFSYDVKMKEKGDIPEGYSVSREKKERFSLILESASTNQTSMYLCASRGGGISLYEQYFGPGTRLTVT.

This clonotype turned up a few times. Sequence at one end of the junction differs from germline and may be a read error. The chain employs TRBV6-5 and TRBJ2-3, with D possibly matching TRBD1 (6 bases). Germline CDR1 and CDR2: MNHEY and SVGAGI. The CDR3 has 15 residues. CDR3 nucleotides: TGTGCCGGCAGTTACAGGACAGCTAGCACAGATACGCAGTATTTT. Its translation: CAGSYRTASTDTQYF.